This paragraph reports one T cell receptor beta chain. Its antigen is not identified. Losses at the gene ends were 2 bases for V and 3 bases for J; bases not matched to a gene: 4. Germline assignment: CDR1 GTSNPN and CDR2 SVGIG (reference sequence). This CDR3 region has 15 residues. These data originate in a study of shared clonotypes between healthy human individuals. Across the study: The study used three CD4 naive, three CD4 memory, two CD8 naive and one CD8 memory plate per donor. Study-wide results and caveats: Around 5% of naive CD4 clonotypes were common to a few donors.

TCRdb's copy holds only in-frame clones and misses some; the assay was immunoSEQ multiplex PCR. The sample lists nearly 2 million clones, roughly 95% occurring once. CD45RO-negative CD8 cells positively selected for CCR7 made up the naive population, which excluded terminally differentiated effector memory CD45RA+ cells. This clonotype was obtained from a man aged 18-30 years in good health. Input material: naive CD8+ T cells sorted from blood. The chain joins TRBV30 to TRBJ2-7; 13 nucleotides align to TRBD2. The CDR3: CAWSPRTSGSYEQYF. The DNA for the CDR3 is TGTGCCTGGAGTCCCCGGACTAGCGGGAGCTACGAGCAGTACTTC.